The clone carrying this T cell receptor beta chain was recorded many times. What it binds is unknown. The V end was cut by 2 bases, the J end by 5 bases, with 6 bases between. The V gene's germline CDR1 is MNHEY and CDR2 SVGAGI. There are 12 residues in the CDR3. Amplification from RNA transcripts yielded the TCR beta CDR3 regions. The first-round RT-PCR employed HTBI primers together with the Qiagen OneStep RT-PCR kit. A multiplex PCR was then performed as the second round. TCRdb used MiXCR to reprocess the multiplex PCR reads, holding one entry per CDR3 protein. The table lists roughly 300,000 distinct CDR3 sequences, roughly 15% of them singletons. Symptoms, serum thyroxine and TRAb, thyroid ultrasound, and orbital computed tomography formed the diagnostic basis. The source of the PBMCs was about 10 ml of fresh peripheral blood. The data derive from a study of Graves' ophthalmopathy and Graves' hyperthyroidism. Study as a whole: Sampling took place at initial diagnosis, with peripheral blood obtained before any treatment.

General study findings and limits: With a specificity of 72.22% and a sensitivity of 60% to 71%, the model predicted ophthalmopathy progression.

The sample comprised peripheral blood. The TCR sequence derives from an adult man with Graves' ophthalmopathy. V is TRBV6-5 and J is TRBJ1-1; D gene uncertain. CDR3 amino acids: CASSYPHTEAFF. CDR3 coding DNA: TGTGCCAGCAGTTACCCACATACTGAAGCTTTCTTT.